This T cell receptor beta chain was retrieved from a study of CD8 T cells in ankylosing spondylitis. Study-level points and caveats: Reportedly, matched ankylosing spondylitis synovial fluid was significantly enriched for disease-linked clones. Characteristic of ankylosing spondylitis blood, it appeared, was a TCR beta motif comprising several highly homologous variants. In peripheral blood, disease-linked CD8+ clones occurred at relatively low frequencies. Earlier reports found some motif variants in synovial fluid and blood in reactive arthritis.

The length of the CDR3 is 13 residues. V gave up 3 bases and J gave up 7 bases, with 10 bases separating them. Germline V gene sequence: CDR1 DFQATT, CDR2 SNEGSKA (reference sequence). This clonotype has ten or more counts. What it binds is unknown. Library preparation for TCR beta used quantitative 5'-RACE with molecular barcodes. A single record per CDR3 protein comes from TCRdb applying MiXCR to the 5' RACE reads. The sample includes more than 500,000 distinct CDR3 sequences, roughly 5.2% seen only once; the top ten take roughly 3.2%. The specimen sequenced was blood, either unsorted or a sorted T cell fraction (not recorded which). The receptor's source is a male donor with ankylosing spondylitis. The chain has TRBV20-1 and TRBJ1-6; D unresolved. The CDR3: CSARPWENSPLHF. DNA of the CDR3: TGCAGTGCTAGGCCTTGGGAGAATTCACCCCTCCACTTT.